The rows below give T cell receptor beta chains drawn from one sample of a study of neurological immune-mediated disorders. TCRdb recomputed calls from the 5' RACE reads with MiXCR, one row per CDR3 protein. This sample carries 95,000 to 150,000 distinct CDR3 sequences, more than 2.5% of them seen once, and the ten largest clones take around 1.4%. Source material: PBMCs. All receptors derive from a woman in her twenties or thirties with multiple sclerosis. CDR3s include the opening cysteine and the closing phenylalanine or tryptophan. A D gene is named only where the DNA matches it firmly. The size field is filled for only some rows; it gives once, few, many or a size class.

v_gene: TRBV28
d_gene: .
j_gene: TRBJ1-6
abundance: many
CDR3nt: TGTGCCAGCAGGGAATTAAATTCACCCCTCCACTTT
CDR3aa: CASRELNSPLHF

v_gene: TRBV5-5
d_gene: TRBD1
j_gene: TRBJ1-1
abundance: many
CDR3nt: TGTGCCAGCAGCTCCCAAAAGTACAGGGGTGAAGCTTTCTTT
CDR3aa: CASSSQKYRGEAFF

v_gene: TRBV7-6
d_gene: TRBD2
j_gene: TRBJ2-3
abundance: many
CDR3nt: TGTGCCAGCAGCTTATCACCCAGCGGGGGAGAAACTAGCACAGATACGCAGTATTTT
CDR3aa: CASSLSPSGGETSTDTQYF

v_gene: TRBV6-2/TRBV6-3
d_gene: .
j_gene: TRBJ1-1
abundance: many
CDR3nt: TGTGCCAGCAGTTACGTTTCGGACACTGAAGCTTTCTTT
CDR3aa: CASSYVSDTEAFF

v_gene: TRBV10-3
d_gene: .
j_gene: TRBJ1-1
abundance: many
CDR3nt: TGTGCCATCAGTGCTCAGGTGGGGATGAACACTGAAGCTTTCTTT
CDR3aa: CAISAQVGMNTEAFF

v_gene: TRBV5-1
d_gene: .
j_gene: TRBJ2-7
abundance: many
CDR3nt: TGCGCCAGCAGCTCAGGGGCCATCCTCTACGAGCAGTACTTC
CDR3aa: CASSSGAILYEQYF

v_gene: TRBV12-3/TRBV12-4
d_gene: .
j_gene: TRBJ1-1
abundance: many
CDR3nt: TGTGCCAGCAGGTGGTCGGGGGCGAACACTGAAGCTTTCTTT
CDR3aa: CASRWSGANTEAFF

v_gene: TRBV7-2
d_gene: .
j_gene: TRBJ1-3
abundance: many
CDR3nt: TGTGCCAGCAGCCGCAGACAGCTAGACTCTGGAAACACCATATATTTT
CDR3aa: CASSRRQLDSGNTIYF

v_gene: TRBV12-3/TRBV12-4
d_gene: .
j_gene: TRBJ1-5
abundance: .
CDR3nt: TGTGCCAGCAGGGAGGACGGTGGCAATCAGCCCCAGCATTTT
CDR3aa: CASREDGGNQPQHF

v_gene: TRBV5-1
d_gene: TRBD1
j_gene: TRBJ1-2
abundance: .
CDR3nt: TGCGCCAGCAGCGTGGCTACCGGGACAGGGGTTGGTGGCTACACCTTC
CDR3aa: CASSVATGTGVGGYTF

v_gene: TRBV7-6
d_gene: TRBD1
j_gene: TRBJ1-6
abundance: many
CDR3nt: TGTGCCAGCAGCTTAGAACAGGGGTTGGGTAATTCACCCCTCCACTTT
CDR3aa: CASSLEQGLGNSPLHF

v_gene: TRBV20-1
d_gene: TRBD2
j_gene: TRBJ2-5
abundance: many
CDR3nt: TGCAGTGCTGGTCTACTAGCGGGGGGGCAGGAGACCCAGTACTTC
CDR3aa: CSAGLLAGGQETQYF

v_gene: TRBV5-1
d_gene: .
j_gene: TRBJ1-5
abundance: many
CDR3nt: TGCGCCAGCAGCCTCGGGGGCCAACAGCCCCAGCATTTT
CDR3aa: CASSLGGQQPQHF

v_gene: TRBV20-1
d_gene: .
j_gene: TRBJ1-4
abundance: .
CDR3nt: TGCAGTGCTAGTCCAGGGAATCGGGAAAAACTGTTTTTT
CDR3aa: CSASPGNREKLFF

v_gene: TRBV9
d_gene: TRBD1
j_gene: TRBJ2-7
abundance: many
CDR3nt: TGTGCCAGCAGCGGGGGGACAGTCGGAATAAAGCAGTACTTC
CDR3aa: CASSGGTVGIKQYF

v_gene: TRBV5-1
d_gene: .
j_gene: TRBJ1-2
abundance: many
CDR3nt: TGCGCCAGCAGCGCGTCGGGGGAATCAGGGTCCGGTGGCTACACCTTC
CDR3aa: CASSASGESGSGGYTF

v_gene: TRBV6-2/TRBV6-3
d_gene: TRBD1
j_gene: TRBJ1-1
abundance: many
CDR3nt: TGTGCCAGCAGTTACACGACAGGGGGCTTGAACACTGAAGCTTTCTTT
CDR3aa: CASSYTTGGLNTEAFF